These 26 T cell receptor beta chains were all obtained from the same sample, sequenced in a study of glioma-infiltrating T cells. Using RNA template, CDR3s of TCR alpha and beta were amplified with iRepertoire arm-PCR. TCRdb reprocessed the multiplex PCR reads via MiXCR and lists one record per CDR3 protein. The data show around 190,000 distinct CDR3 sequences, with 30% to 40% seen just once and around 20% held by the top ten. Sequenced material: glioma tissue, nonneoplastic brain tissue, or PBMCs (not recorded which). The source is a human donor with low-grade glioma or glioblastoma, undergoing nonglioma brain surgery, or in good health (not recorded which).

Regarding this clonotype: A much larger clone lies one base from this, so it may be a read error. The rearrangement joins TRBV18 to TRBJ1-5; D may be TRBD1 (5 bases). The CDR3 sequence is 13 residues long. Germline lookup yields CDR1 KGHSH and CDR2 LQKENI. This chain's CDR3 is CASSPGGDQPRHF. Here the CDR3 DNA reads TGTGCCAGCTCACCTGGGGGGGATCAGCCCCGGCATTTT.

About this clonotype itself: Given a much more abundant clone one base away, this may be a read error. No conserved phenylalanine or tryptophan is present at the end of the CDR3, so a read error is the likely explanation. The V call is TRBV12-3 or TRBV12-4, the J call TRBJ1-2; TRBD1 matches 7 bases. The V segment lost 1 base and the J segment 7 bases; nucleotides outside the gene matches: 9. This CDR3 region has 15 residues. The CDR3 nucleotides are TGTGCCAGCAGTTTAGGTAGGCGGGACAGAAGTGGCTACACCTCC. This sequence encodes CASSLGRRDRSGYTS.

This clonotype was counted a few times. The V call is TRBV7-9, the J call TRBJ2-7; TRBD1 is a possible D gene (5 bases). This CDR3 region has 12 residues. V was cut by 5 bases and J by 7 bases, with 12 bases left in between. Germline V CDR1 and CDR2: SEHNR, FQNEAQ (reference sequence). The CDR3 reads CASSPTDWEQYF. The CDR3 DNA is TGTGCCAGCAGCCCGACAGACTGGGAGCAGTACTTC.

This clonotype came up many times. The J gene is TRBJ2-3, the V gene TRBV2; TRBD2 matches at 9 bases. Germline assignment: CDR1 SNHLY and CDR2 FYNNEI. The J segment lost 6 bases and the V segment lost 5 bases, leaving 9 bases of the junction unmatched. This CDR3 has 15 amino acids. CDR3 sequence reads: CASSRIAGEVDTQYF. The CDR3 DNA is TGTGCCAGCAGTCGGATAGCGGGAGAGGTCGATACGCAGTATTTT.

This clonotype was counted many times. The chain has TRBV29-1 and TRBJ2-3, with 7 bases matching TRBD1. V lost 6 bases and J lost 6; bases outside the gene matches: 9. The V gene's germline CDR1 is SQVTM and CDR2 ANQGSEA. The CDR3 contains 13 residues. In nucleotides, the CDR3 is TGCAGCGTAAGGACAGGCCTGGGGGATACGCAGTATTTT. Amino acids: CSVRTGLGDTQYF.

The J gene is TRBJ2-1, the V gene TRBV27; 10 positions agree with TRBD2. Germline lookup yields CDR1 MNHEY and CDR2 SMNVEV (reference sequence). This CDR3 comprises 14 residues. Trimming at V came to 4 bases and at J to 7 bases, leaving 4 bases not matched to a gene. CDR3: CASSSGTSVNEQFF. The DNA for the CDR3 is TGTGCCAGCAGTTCCGGGACTAGCGTAAATGAGCAGTTCTTC.

This clonotype was seen a handful of times. A much larger clone is a single base away; this may be a read error. The chain joins TRBV20-1 to TRBJ2-5; D gene unclear. V was cut by 5 bases and J by 0 bases, with 10 bases left in between. The CDR3 runs to 13 residues. From germline, CDR1 is DFQATT and CDR2 SNEGSKA (reference sequence). The CDR3 region is CSAGWQNQETQYF. The CDR3 bases are TGCAGTGCTGGATGGCAGAACCAAGAGACCCAGTACTTC.

Comment on this clonotype: A much larger clone sits a single nucleotide away, making a read error possible. The V call is TRBV4-1, the J call TRBJ1-1; D gene ambiguous. The CDR3 runs 15 residues. Germline CDR1 and CDR2: MGHRA and YSYEKL. The CDR3 reads CASSQGWTVNTGAFF. Written as DNA, the CDR3 is TGCGCCAGCAGCCAAGGTTGGACGGTGAACACTGGAGCTTTCTTT.

This clonotype appeared many times. This chain joins TRBV27 and TRBJ1-2; D not resolved. Germline-derived CDR1 and CDR2 are MNHEY and SMNVEV (reference sequence). The CDR3 has 12 amino acids. Trimming cost V 6 bases and J 8 bases, with 13 bases left between them. The CDR3 here is CASRRPNEGYTF. The CDR3 coding sequence is TGTGCCAGCAGAAGACCAAACGAAGGCTACACCTTC.

This clonotype has at least ten counts. The chain uses TRBV6-1 and TRBJ2-2, with D perhaps matching TRBD1 (6 bases). CDR1 and CDR2 (germline): MNHNS, SASEGT. The CDR3 extends over 15 amino acids. Trimming took 7 bases from V and 5 from J, leaving 17 bases between them. For the CDR3, the DNA is TGTGCCAGCAACCTGATGGGGGCGGAAACCGGGGAGCTGTTTTTT. Its protein is CASNLMGAETGELFF.

This clonotype has at least ten counts. The V call is TRBV19, the J call TRBJ2-7, with D tentatively TRBD1 (6 bases). The V and J ends lost 3 bases and 0 bases respectively, with 12 bases between them. The CDR3 contains 15 residues. Germline V lookup: CDR1 LNHDA, CDR2 SQIVND (reference sequence). CDR3 nucleotides: TGTGCCAGTAGTATGGGGACACCGAGCTCCTACGAGCAGTACTTC. It specifies CASSMGTPSSYEQYF.

This clonotype was observed at least ten times. The chain joins TRBV11-2 to TRBJ2-3; 8 bases agree with TRBD2. The junction had 7 bases not matched to a gene; V was cut back by 5 bases and J by 0 bases. Germline V gene lookup returns CDR1 SGHAT and CDR2 FQNNGV. The CDR3 spans 16 residues. The CDR3 is CASSQFSGESTDTQYF. The CDR3, as DNA: TGTGCCAGCAGCCAGTTTAGCGGGGAAAGCACAGATACGCAGTATTTT.

The chain combines TRBV12-3 or TRBV12-4 with TRBJ2-3; D remains unclear. The CDR3 spans 14 residues. Trimming shortened V by 3 bases and J by 2 bases, and 9 bases separated the two germline ends. The CDR3 DNA follows: TGTGCCAGCAGTTTCCAGCGAACCACAGATACGCAGTATTTT. Translated, it gives CASSFQRTTDTQYF.

This clonotype was counted at least ten times. The chain recombines TRBV3-1 with TRBJ2-3; 7 nucleotides align to TRBD2. With V trimmed by 1 base and J by 4 bases, 5 bases remained unmatched. Germline V gives CDR1 LGHDT, CDR2 YNNKEL (reference sequence). The CDR3 is 15 residues long. CDR3 nucleotides: TGTGCCAGCAGCCAAGCGGGAGGTCGGGCAGATACGCAGTATTTT. Protein sequence: CASSQAGGRADTQYF.

There are many counts of this clonotype. The genes are TRBV20-1 and TRBJ2-3, with TRBD2 identical over 11 bases. The ends lost 1 base at V and 4 bases at J; junction bases unmatched: 7. Germline-derived CDR1 and CDR2 are DFQATT and SNEGSKA (reference sequence). The CDR3 has 16 amino acids. The CDR3 spells CSARGQTSGSPDTQYF. For the CDR3, the DNA is TGCAGTGCTAGAGGCCAAACTAGCGGGAGTCCAGATACGCAGTATTTT.

This clonotype was recorded at least ten times. The V call is TRBV14, the J call TRBJ1-1; TRBD1 aligns across 7 bases. CDR3 length equals 13 residues. V lost 4 bases and J lost 4; bases outside the gene matches: 3. Germline assignment: CDR1 SGHDN and CDR2 FVKESK. The CDR3 spells CASSPTGATEAFF. CDR3 nucleotides: TGTGCCAGCAGCCCCACAGGGGCCACTGAAGCTTTCTTT.

This rearrangement joins TRBV6-2 or TRBV6-3 to TRBJ2-5, with TRBD1 identical over 9 bases. The CDR3 length is 15 residues. V shed 6 bases and J 7 bases; nucleotides not matched to a gene: 12. Per the germline V gene, CDR1 is MNHEY and CDR2 is SVGEGT. For the CDR3, the DNA is TGTGCCAGCAGATCCGCAGGACAGGGGATGGGGACCCAGTACTTC. Translation gives CASRSAGQGMGTQYF.

This clonotype was detected many times. The chain joins TRBV2 to TRBJ2-3; D is unresolved. The germline V gene has CDR1 SNHLY and CDR2 FYNNEI. The CDR3 loop spans 15 amino acids. V lost 2 bases and J 0 bases, leaving 9 bases between the germline ends. The CDR3 sequence is CASSEQSSSTDTQYF. In DNA form, the CDR3 reads TGTGCCAGCAGTGAACAGTCGAGCAGCACAGATACGCAGTATTTT.

The chain uses TRBV27 and TRBJ2-3, with D unclear. The length of the CDR3 is 14 residues. The germline CDR1 and CDR2 sequences are MNHEY and SMNVEV (reference sequence). V lost 5 bases and J 9 bases, leaving 18 bases between the germline ends. CDR3 region: CASSGAHAAGTQYF. CDR3 nucleotide sequence: TGTGCCAGCAGTGGAGCGCACGCAGCCGGCACGCAGTATTTT.

A note on this clonotype: This may come from a read error, since a much larger clone is one base off. The chain couples TRBV7-9 to TRBJ1-5; no clear D gene. This CDR3 is 15 amino acids long. V lost 8 bases and J lost 1, with 15 bases in between. The germline CDR1 and CDR2 sequences are SEHNR and FQNEAQ (reference sequence). The CDR3 DNA reads TGTGCCAGCGGGTTAAACGTGGGGAGCAATCAGCCCCAGCATTTT. As protein: CASGLNVGSNQPQHF. Filled out from reference TRBV7-9 and TRBJ1-5, the complete variable domain reads DTGVSQNPRHKITKRGQNVTFRCDPISEHNRLYWYRQTLGQGPEFLTYFQNEAQLEKSRLLSDRFSAERPKGSFSTLEIQRTEQGDSAMYLCASGLNVGSNQPQHFGDGTRLSIL.

V usage is TRBV19 and J usage is TRBJ2-1, with 8 bases that match TRBD2. V was pared by 6 bases and J by 6 bases, with 10 bases of the junction left unmatched. CDR3 length equals 15 residues. Germline CDR1 reads LNHDA; CDR2 reads SQIVND (reference sequence). The CDR3 region is CASSLSASGFNEQFF. Written as DNA, the CDR3 is TGTGCCAGTAGCCTGTCGGCTAGCGGGTTCAATGAGCAGTTCTTC.

The V gene is TRBV5-1, the J gene TRBJ2-7, with 8 bases identical to TRBD2. Germline V gene lookup returns CDR1 SGHRS and CDR2 YFSETQ. Trimming took 2 bases from V and 1 from J; bases not matched to a gene: 8. There are 16 residues in the CDR3. The CDR3 sequence: CASSFTTSGASYEQYF. CDR3 nucleotides: TGCGCCAGCAGCTTTACCACTAGCGGAGCATCCTACGAGCAGTACTTC.

The table lists this clonotype with a few counts. This chain links TRBV5-1 with TRBJ1-4, with D uncertain. The CDR3 extends over 13 amino acids. Germline values: CDR1 SGHRS, CDR2 YFSETQ. The V gene lost 7 bases and the J gene lost 8 bases, with 15 bases spanning the gap. CDR3 amino acids: CASQDPIGEKLFF. CDR3 nucleotide sequence: TGCGCCAGCCAAGACCCAATCGGAGAAAAACTGTTTTTT. The whole variable domain, filled in from reference TRBV5-1 and TRBJ1-4, reads KAGVTQTPRYLIKTRGQQVTLSCSPISGHRSVSWYQQTPGQGLQFLFEYFSETQRNKGNFPGRFSGRQFSNSRSEMNVSTLELGDSALYLCASQDPIGEKLFFGSGTQLSVL.

The chain links TRBV20-1 to TRBJ2-3, with 13 bases lining up with TRBD2. The germline gives CDR1 DFQATT, CDR2 SNEGSKA (reference sequence). The CDR3 is 16 amino acids. The ends lost 6 bases at V and 6 bases at J; junction bases unmatched: 12. CDR3 sequence (DNA): TGCAGTGCCGATGGAGGGACTAGCGGGGCTTCCGATACGCAGTATTTT. This codes for CSADGGTSGASDTQYF.

In this sample, this clonotype turned up once. Sequence at one end of the junction differs from germline and may be a read error. The chain carries TRBV29-1 and TRBJ2-7, with 7 nucleotides matching TRBD1. Germline V gene lookup returns CDR1 SQVTM and CDR2 ANQGSEA. The CDR3 sequence is 14 residues long. CDR3 in amino acids: CSVEDQTGLNEHYF. In nucleotides, the CDR3 is TGCAGCGTTGAAGATCAGACAGGGTTGAACGAGCATTACTTC.

This clonotype has a count of ten or more. This rearrangement joins TRBV7-9 to TRBJ1-1, with D perhaps matching TRBD1 (6 bases). Germline V gene lookup returns CDR1 SEHNR and CDR2 FQNEAQ (reference sequence). CDR3 length equals 14 residues. Trimming removed 7 bases from V and 4 bases from J, with 16 bases in between. The CDR3 nucleotides are TGTGCCAGCAAGTACGGGGGCCGTGGCACTGAAGCTTTCTTT. This gives the protein CASKYGGRGTEAFF.